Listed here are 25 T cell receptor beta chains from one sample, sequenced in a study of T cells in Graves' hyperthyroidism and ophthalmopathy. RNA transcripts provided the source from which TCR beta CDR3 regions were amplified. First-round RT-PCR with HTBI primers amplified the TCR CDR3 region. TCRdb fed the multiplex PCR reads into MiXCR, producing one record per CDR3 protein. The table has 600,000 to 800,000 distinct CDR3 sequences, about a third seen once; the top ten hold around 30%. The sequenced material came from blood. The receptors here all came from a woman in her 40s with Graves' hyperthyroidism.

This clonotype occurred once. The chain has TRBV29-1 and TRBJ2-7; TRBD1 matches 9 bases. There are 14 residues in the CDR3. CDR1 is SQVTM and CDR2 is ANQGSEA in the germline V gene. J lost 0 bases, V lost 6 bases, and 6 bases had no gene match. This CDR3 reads CSVGGGQGSYEQYF. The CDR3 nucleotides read TGCAGCGTAGGGGGGGGACAGGGCTCCTACGAGCAGTACTTC.

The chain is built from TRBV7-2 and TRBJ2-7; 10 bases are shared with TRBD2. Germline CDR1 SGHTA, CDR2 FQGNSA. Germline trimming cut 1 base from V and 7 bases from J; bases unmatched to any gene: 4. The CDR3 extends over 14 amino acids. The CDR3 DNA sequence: TGTGCCAGCAGCTTAGAAGCGACTAGCGGGGAGCAGTACTTC. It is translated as CASSLEATSGEQYF. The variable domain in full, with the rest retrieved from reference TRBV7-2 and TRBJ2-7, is GAGVSQSPSNKVTEKGKDVELRCDPISGHTALYWYRQSLGQGLEFLIYFQGNSAPDKSGLPSDRFSAERTGGSVSTLTIQRTQQEDSAVYLCASSLEATSGEQYFGPGTRLTVT.

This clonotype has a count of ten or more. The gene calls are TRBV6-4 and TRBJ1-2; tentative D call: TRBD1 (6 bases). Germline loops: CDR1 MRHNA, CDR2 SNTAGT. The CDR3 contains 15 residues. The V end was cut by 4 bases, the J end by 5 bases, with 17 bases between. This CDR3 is CASSAGPGQTYGYTF. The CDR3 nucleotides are TGTGCCAGCAGTGCTGGACCAGGACAGACATATGGCTACACCTTC.

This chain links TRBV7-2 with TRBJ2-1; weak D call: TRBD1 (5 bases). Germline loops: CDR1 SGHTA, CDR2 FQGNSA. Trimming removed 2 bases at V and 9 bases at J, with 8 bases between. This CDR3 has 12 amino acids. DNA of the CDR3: TGTGCCAGCAGCTTACAACAGGTTGAGCAGTTCTTC. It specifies CASSLQQVEQFF.

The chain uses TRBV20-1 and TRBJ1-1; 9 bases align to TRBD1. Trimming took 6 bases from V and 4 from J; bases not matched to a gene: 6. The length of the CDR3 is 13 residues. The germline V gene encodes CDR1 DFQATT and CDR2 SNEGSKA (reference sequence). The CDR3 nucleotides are TGCAGTGCAGCCGGGACAGGGTCCACTGAAGCTTTCTTT. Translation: CSAAGTGSTEAFF.

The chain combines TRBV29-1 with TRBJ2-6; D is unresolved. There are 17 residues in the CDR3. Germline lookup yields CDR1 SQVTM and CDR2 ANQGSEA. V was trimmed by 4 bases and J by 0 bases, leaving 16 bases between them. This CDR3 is CSVAESLRISGANVLTF. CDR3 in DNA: TGCAGCGTTGCCGAATCCCTACGGATCTCTGGGGCCAACGTCCTGACTTTC. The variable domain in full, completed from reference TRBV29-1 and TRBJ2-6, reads SAVISQKPSRDICQRGTSLTIQCQVDSQVTMMFWYRQQPGQSLTLIATANQGSEATYESGFVIDKFPISRPNLTFSTLTVSNMSPEDSSIYLCSVAESLRISGANVLTFGAGSRLTVL.

CDR3 residues: CSARSGGPIDTQYF. DNA for the CDR3: TGCAGTGCTAGGTCCGGGGGGCCCATAGATACGCAGTATTTT. V is TRBV20-1 and J is TRBJ2-3; D might be TRBD2 (7 bases). CDR3 length: 14 amino acids. V lost 3 bases and J 5 bases, leaving 15 bases between the germline ends. Germline CDR1 is DFQATT and CDR2 is SNEGSKA (reference sequence).

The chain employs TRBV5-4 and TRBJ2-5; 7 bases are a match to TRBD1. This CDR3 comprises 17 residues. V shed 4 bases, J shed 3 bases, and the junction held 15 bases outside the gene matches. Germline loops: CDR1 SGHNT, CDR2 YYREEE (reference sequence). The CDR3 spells CASSKISTGLMKETQYF. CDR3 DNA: TGTGCCAGCAGCAAGATCTCGACAGGGCTTATGAAAGAGACCCAGTACTTC.

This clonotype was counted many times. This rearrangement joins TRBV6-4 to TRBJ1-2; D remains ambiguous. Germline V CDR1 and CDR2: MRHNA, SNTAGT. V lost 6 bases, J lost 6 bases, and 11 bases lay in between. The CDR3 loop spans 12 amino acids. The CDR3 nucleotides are TGTGCCAGCAGCGAGGGTGACCATGGCTACACCTTC. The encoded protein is CASSEGDHGYTF.

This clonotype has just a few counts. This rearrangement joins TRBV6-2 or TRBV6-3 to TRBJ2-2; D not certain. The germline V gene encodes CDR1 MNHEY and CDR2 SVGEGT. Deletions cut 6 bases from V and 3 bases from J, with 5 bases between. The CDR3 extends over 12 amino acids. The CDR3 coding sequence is TGTGCCAGCAGGGCCTACACCGGGGAGCTGTTTTTT. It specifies CASRAYTGELFF.

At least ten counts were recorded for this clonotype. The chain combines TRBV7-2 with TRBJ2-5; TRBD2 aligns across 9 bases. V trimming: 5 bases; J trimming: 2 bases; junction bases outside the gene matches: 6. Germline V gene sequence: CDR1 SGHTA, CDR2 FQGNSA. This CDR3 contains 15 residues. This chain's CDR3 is CASSISGGAQETQYF. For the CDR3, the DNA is TGTGCCAGCAGCATTAGCGGGGGCGCGCAAGAGACCCAGTACTTC.

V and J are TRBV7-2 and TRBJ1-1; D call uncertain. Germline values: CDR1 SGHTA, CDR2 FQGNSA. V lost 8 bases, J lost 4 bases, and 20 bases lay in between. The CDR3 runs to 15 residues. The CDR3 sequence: CASSLRREAGTEAFF. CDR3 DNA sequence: TGTGCCAGCTCCCTCCGGAGAGAGGCAGGCACTGAAGCTTTCTTT.

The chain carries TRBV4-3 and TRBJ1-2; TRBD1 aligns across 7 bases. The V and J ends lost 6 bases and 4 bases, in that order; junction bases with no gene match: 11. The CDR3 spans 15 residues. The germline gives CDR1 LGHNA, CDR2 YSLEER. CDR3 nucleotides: TGCGCCAGCAGGGATTGGGACAGCGACCTCTATGGCTACACCTTC. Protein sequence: CASRDWDSDLYGYTF.

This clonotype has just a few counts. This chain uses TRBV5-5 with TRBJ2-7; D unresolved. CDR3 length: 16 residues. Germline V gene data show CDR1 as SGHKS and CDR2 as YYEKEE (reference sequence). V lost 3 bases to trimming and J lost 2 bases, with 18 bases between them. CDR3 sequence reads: CASSSRAILTPYEQYF. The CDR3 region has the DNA TGTGCCAGCAGCTCCCGCGCGATACTAACCCCCTACGAGCAGTACTTC.

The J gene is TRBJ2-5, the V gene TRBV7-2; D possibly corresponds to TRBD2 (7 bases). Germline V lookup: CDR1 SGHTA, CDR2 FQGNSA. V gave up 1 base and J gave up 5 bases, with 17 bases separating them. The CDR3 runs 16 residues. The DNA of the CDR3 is TGTGCCAGCAGCTTAGGGGGGGGGCAGGGGAATGAGACCCAGTACTTC. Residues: CASSLGGGQGNETQYF.

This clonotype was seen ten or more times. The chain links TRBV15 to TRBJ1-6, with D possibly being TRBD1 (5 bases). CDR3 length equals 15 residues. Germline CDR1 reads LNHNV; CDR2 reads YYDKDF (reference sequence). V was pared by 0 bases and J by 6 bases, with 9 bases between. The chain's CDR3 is CATSRDQGPNSPLHF. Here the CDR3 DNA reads TGTGCCACCAGCAGAGATCAGGGCCCTAATTCACCCCTCCACTTT.

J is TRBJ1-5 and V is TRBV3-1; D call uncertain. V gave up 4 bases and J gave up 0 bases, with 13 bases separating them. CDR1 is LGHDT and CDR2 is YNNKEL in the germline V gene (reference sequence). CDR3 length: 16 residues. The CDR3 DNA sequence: TGTGCCAGCAGCCCCTATGACGGTAGTAGCAATCAGCCCCAGCATTTT. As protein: CASSPYDGSSNQPQHF. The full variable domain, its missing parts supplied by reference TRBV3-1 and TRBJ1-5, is DTAVSQTPKYLVTQMGNDKSIKCEQNLGHDTMYWYKQDSKKFLKIMFSYNNKELIINETVPNRFSPKSPDKAHLNLHINSLELGDSAVYFCASSPYDGSSNQPQHFGDGTRLSIL.

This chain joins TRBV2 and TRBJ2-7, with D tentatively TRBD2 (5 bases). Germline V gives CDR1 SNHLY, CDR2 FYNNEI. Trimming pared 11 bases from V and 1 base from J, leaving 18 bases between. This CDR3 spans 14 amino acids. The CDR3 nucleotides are TGTGCCTTTATTGAGGGCACGATGTCCTACGAGCAGTACTTC. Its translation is CAFIEGTMSYEQYF.

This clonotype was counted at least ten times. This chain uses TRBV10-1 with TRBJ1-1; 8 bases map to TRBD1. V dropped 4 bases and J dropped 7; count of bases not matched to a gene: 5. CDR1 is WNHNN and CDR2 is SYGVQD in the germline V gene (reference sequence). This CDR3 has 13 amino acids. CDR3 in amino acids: CASSATGASEAFF. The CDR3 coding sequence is TGCGCCAGCAGTGCGACAGGGGCTAGTGAAGCTTTCTTT.

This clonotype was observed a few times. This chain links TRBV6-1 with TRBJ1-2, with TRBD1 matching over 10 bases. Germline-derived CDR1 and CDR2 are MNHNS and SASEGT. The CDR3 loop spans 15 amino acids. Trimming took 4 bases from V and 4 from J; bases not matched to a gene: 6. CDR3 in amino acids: CASSGGQGLGYGYTF. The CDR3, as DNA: TGTGCCAGCAGTGGGGGACAGGGGCTCGGCTATGGCTACACCTTC.

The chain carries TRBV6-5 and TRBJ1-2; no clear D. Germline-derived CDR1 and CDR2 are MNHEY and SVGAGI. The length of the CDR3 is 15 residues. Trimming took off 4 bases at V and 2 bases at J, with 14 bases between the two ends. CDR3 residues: CASSLSAGSNYGYTF. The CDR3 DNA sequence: TGTGCCAGCAGTTTATCAGCTGGGTCCAACTATGGCTACACCTTC.

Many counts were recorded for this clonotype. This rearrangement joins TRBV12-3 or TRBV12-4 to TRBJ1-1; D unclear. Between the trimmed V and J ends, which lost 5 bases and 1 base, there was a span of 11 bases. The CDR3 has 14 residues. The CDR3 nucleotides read TGTGCCAGCAGTGAACGCAATGCGAACACTGAAGCTTTCTTT. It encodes CASSERNANTEAFF.

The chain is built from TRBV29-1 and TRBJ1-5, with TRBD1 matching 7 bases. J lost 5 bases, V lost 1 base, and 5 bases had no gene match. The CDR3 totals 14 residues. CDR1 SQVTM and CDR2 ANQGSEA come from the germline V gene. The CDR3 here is CSVEVDRDDQPQHF. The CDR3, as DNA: TGCAGCGTTGAAGTCGACAGGGATGATCAGCCCCAGCATTTT.

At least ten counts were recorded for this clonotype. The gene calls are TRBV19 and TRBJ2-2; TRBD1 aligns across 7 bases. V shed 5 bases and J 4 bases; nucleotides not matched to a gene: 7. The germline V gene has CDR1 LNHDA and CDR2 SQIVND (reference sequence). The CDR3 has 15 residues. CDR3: CASSLTGSGTGELFF. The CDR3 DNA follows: TGTGCCAGTAGTTTGACAGGGTCTGGCACCGGGGAGCTGTTTTTT.

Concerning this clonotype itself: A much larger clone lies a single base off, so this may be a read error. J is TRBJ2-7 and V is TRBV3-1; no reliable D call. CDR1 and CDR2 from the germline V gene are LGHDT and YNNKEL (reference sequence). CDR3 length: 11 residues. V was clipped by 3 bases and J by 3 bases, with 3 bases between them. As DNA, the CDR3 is TGTGCCAGCAGCCATTTCTACGAGCAGTACTTC. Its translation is CASSHFYEQYF.